This entry lists 3 T cell receptor beta chains sequenced from one sample in a study of blood T cell repertoires in COVID-19. Measured with immunoSEQ multiplex PCR; TCRdb has only the in-frame clones, and not every one. Of approximately 380,000 clones listed, roughly 92% are singletons. Material: PBMCs or T cells enriched from blood (not recorded which). The receptors come from a woman in her forties who had been exposed to COVID-19.

This clone has a single count. CDR3 residues: CAWTPRTGAPYEQYF. The CDR3 coding sequence is TGTGCCTGGACGCCCCGGACAGGGGCCCCCTACGAGCAGTACTTC. The V and J genes are TRBV30 and TRBJ2-7; 9 nucleotides match TRBD1. This CDR3 has 15 residues. Germline V CDR1 and CDR2: GTSNPN, SVGIG (reference sequence). V trimming: 4 bases; J trimming: 2 bases; junction bases outside the gene matches: 9.

This chain connects TRBV6-5 to TRBJ1-2; no definite D call. There are 14 residues in the CDR3. Trimming took off 0 bases at V and 6 bases at J, with 11 bases between the two ends. Germline CDR1 and CDR2: MNHEY and SVGAGI. CDR3 amino acids: CASSYSNEVDGYTF. The CDR3 DNA reads TGTGCCAGCAGTTACTCGAATGAGGTAGATGGCTACACCTTC.

The chain carries TRBV27 and TRBJ1-5; D remains unclear. Trimming cost V 5 bases and J 0 bases, with 11 bases left between them. Germline CDR1 is MNHEY and CDR2 is SMNVEV (reference sequence). This CDR3 comprises 15 residues. The CDR3 sequence is CASSTTGYSNQPQHF. The CDR3 DNA is TGTGCCAGCAGTACCACGGGATATAGCAATCAGCCCCAGCATTTT.